This T cell receptor (beta chain) was sequenced during a study of blood T cell repertoires in COVID-19. Living in about 25 US areas, the participants were between roughly 18 and 89 years of age. In the study's own analysis: It was from reference gene primer amplification that nucleated cell counts were estimated. Clones were sequenced by immunoSEQ multiplex PCR, and TCRdb holds only the in-frame ones, with some missing. That table is the source of V, J and clone size, and D and trimming were worked out from the DNA. The sample includes 430,000 or so clones, 70% to 90% seen only once; the top ten take roughly 1.9%. This CDR3 spans 13 amino acids. Trimming stripped 2 bases from V and 7 bases from J, with 9 bases between.

This chain joins TRBV12-3 or TRBV12-4 and TRBJ2-1, with D tentatively TRBD1 (5 bases). This clonotype was obtained from a middle-aged woman who had recovered from COVID-19. The specimen sequenced was PBMCs or T cells enriched from blood (not recorded which). The CDR3 nucleotides are TGTGCCAGCAGTTTAATGTCAGGGAATGAGCAGTTCTTC. Amino acid sequence: CASSLMSGNEQFF.